Each of the 9 T cell receptor beta chains below was sequenced from the same sample in a study of cytomegalovirus exposure and HLA in healthy donors. The PCR ran on 60 Vbeta and 13 Jbeta primers. Profiling relied on immunoSEQ multiplex PCR, and the TCRdb table lists in-frame clones only, not all of them. Of about 190,000 clones in the sample, roughly four fifths were seen once. The sequenced sample was PBMCs. These receptors all come from a woman in her thirties in good health and CMV-seropositive.

The rearrangement joins TRBV5-5 to TRBJ2-4; tentatively, D is TRBD2 (7 bases). The CDR3 length is 15 residues. The germline gives CDR1 SGHKS, CDR2 YYEKEE (reference sequence). The V and J ends lost 5 bases and 9 bases respectively, with 21 bases between them. The CDR3 is CASSRKGGDAGIQYF. CDR3 nucleotides: TGTGCCAGCAGTCGTAAAGGGGGGGATGCGGGCATTCAGTACTTC.

This sequence joins TRBV29-1 and TRBJ2-5; weak D call: TRBD2 (5 bases). Germline CDR1 and CDR2: SQVTM and ANQGSEA. The CDR3 is 14 amino acids. V was cut by 2 bases and J by 1 base, with 11 bases left in between. As DNA, the CDR3 is TGCAGCGTTGAAAGAATGGCGGGCCAAGAGACCCAGTACTTC. Translation gives CSVERMAGQETQYF.

The genes are TRBV28 and TRBJ2-3; D is undetermined. The ends were cut back, 1 base at V and 5 bases at J, with 4 bases in the middle. Germline lookup yields CDR1 MDHEN and CDR2 SYDVKM. The CDR3 sequence is 12 residues long. CDR3 bases: TGTGCCAGCAGTTTATTAGTAGATACGCAGTATTTT. It codes for CASSLLVDTQYF. Variable domain in full (rest from reference TRBV28 and TRBJ2-3): DVKVTQSSRYLVKRTGEKVFLECVQDMDHENMFWYRQDPGLGLRLIYFSYDVKMKEKGDIPEGYSVSREKKERFSLILESASTNQTSMYLCASSLLVDTQYFGPGTRLTVL.

This chain uses TRBV28 with TRBJ1-1; 9 bases are a match to TRBD1. This CDR3 spans 14 amino acids. After removal of 6 bases from V and 5 bases from J, the junction contained 7 bases not matched to a gene. Germline CDR1 is MDHEN and CDR2 is SYDVKM. DNA of the CDR3: TGTGCCAGCAGAGCGACAGGGGGTGGGACTGAAGCTTTCTTT. Amino acids: CASRATGGGTEAFF.

The chain couples TRBV28 to TRBJ2-7, with D possibly being TRBD1 (6 bases). From germline, CDR1 is MDHEN and CDR2 SYDVKM. This CDR3 spans 13 amino acids. Trimming removed 3 bases at V and 7 bases at J, with 13 bases between. CDR3 nucleotide sequence: TGTGCCAGCAGTTTTTCAGGGGTAGGGGAGCAGTACTTC. Translation: CASSFSGVGEQYF.

For the CDR3, the DNA is TGTGCCACCAGCAGACACAGGGGTACCTCTGGAAACACCATATATTTT. It translates to CATSRHRGTSGNTIYF. The chain is built from TRBV15 and TRBJ1-3, with 7 bases matching TRBD1. V lost 2 bases, J lost 0 bases, and 4 bases stayed unmatched. The CDR3 loop spans 16 amino acids. CDR1 is LNHNV, CDR2 YYDKDF, per germline (reference sequence).

V is TRBV6-5 and J is TRBJ2-2, with D perhaps matching TRBD2 (7 bases). The germline V and J ends were trimmed by 5 bases and 6 bases, with 16 bases remaining between them. The CDR3 is 15 residues long. The germline V gene has CDR1 MNHEY and CDR2 SVGAGI. In nucleotides, the CDR3 is TGTGCCAGCAGTCTAAGGGGGGGGCCCCCCGGGGAGCTGTTTTTT. Translation: CASSLRGGPPGELFF.

V usage is TRBV6-5 and J usage is TRBJ2-7; 10 nucleotides match TRBD1. The CDR3 has 14 residues. Looked up from germline, CDR1 is MNHEY and CDR2 is SVGAGI. Trimming took 6 bases from V and 3 from J; bases not matched to a gene: 5. The CDR3 reads CASRPRTGGYEQYF. CDR3 nucleotides: TGTGCCAGCAGACCCCGGACAGGGGGCTACGAGCAGTACTTC.

This chain joins TRBV28 and TRBJ2-1; D remains ambiguous. The germline gives CDR1 MDHEN, CDR2 SYDVKM. Trimming shortened V by 5 bases and J by 9 bases, and 8 bases separated the two germline ends. The CDR3 covers 11 residues. The CDR3 coding sequence is TGTGCCAGCAGTACGAACTTTGAGCAGTTCTTC. Amino acids: CASSTNFEQFF.